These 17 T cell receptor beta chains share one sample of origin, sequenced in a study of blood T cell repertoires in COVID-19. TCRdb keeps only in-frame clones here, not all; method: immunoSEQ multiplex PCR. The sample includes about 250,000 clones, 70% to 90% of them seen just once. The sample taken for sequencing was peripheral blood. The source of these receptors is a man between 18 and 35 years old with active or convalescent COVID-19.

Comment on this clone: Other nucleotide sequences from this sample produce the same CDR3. The CDR3 protein is CASSLGQSNQPQHF. The DNA for the CDR3 is TGTGCCAGCAGCCTGGGACAGTCCAATCAGCCCCAGCATTTT. The chain joins TRBV7-9 to TRBJ1-5; 7 nucleotides agree with TRBD1. Germline CDR1 and CDR2: SEHNR and FQNEAQ (reference sequence). The junction had 4 bases not matched to a gene; V was cut back by 5 bases and J by 3 bases. The CDR3 spans 14 residues.

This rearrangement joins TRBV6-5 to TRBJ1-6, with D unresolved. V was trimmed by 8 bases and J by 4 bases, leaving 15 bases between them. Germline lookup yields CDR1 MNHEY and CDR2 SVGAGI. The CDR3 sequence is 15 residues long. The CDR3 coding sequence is TGTGCCAGCTTTTCCCCCGGTGCTTATAATTCACCCCTCCACTTT. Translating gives CASFSPGAYNSPLHF.

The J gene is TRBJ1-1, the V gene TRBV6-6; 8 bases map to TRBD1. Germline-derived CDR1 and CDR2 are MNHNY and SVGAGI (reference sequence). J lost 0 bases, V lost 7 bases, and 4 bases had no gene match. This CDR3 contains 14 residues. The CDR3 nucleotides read TGTGCCAGCACCCAGGACAGGGTGAACACTGAAGCTTTCTTT. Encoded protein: CASTQDRVNTEAFF.

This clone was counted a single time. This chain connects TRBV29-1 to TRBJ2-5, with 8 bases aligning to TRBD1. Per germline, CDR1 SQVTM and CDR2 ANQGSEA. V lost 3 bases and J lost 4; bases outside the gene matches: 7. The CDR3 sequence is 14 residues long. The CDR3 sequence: CSVDGQGVLETQYF. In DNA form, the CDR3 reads TGCAGCGTTGACGGACAGGGAGTTTTAGAGACCCAGTACTTC.

CDR3: CASIPGQGDSAFF. The CDR3 DNA is TGTGCCAGCATTCCGGGACAGGGAGATTCGGCTTTCTTT. The chain employs TRBV28 and TRBJ1-1; 9 positions match TRBD1. Losses at the gene ends were 7 bases for V and 11 bases for J; bases not matched to a gene: 11. The CDR3 runs 13 residues. The germline gives CDR1 MDHEN, CDR2 SYDVKM.

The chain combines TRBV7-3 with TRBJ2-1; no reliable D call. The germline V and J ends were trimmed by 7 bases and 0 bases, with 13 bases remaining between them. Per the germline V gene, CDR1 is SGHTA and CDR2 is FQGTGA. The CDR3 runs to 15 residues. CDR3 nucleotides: TGTGCCAGCAACATCGGAGCCAGCTCCTACAATGAGCAGTTCTTC. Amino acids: CASNIGASSYNEQFF.

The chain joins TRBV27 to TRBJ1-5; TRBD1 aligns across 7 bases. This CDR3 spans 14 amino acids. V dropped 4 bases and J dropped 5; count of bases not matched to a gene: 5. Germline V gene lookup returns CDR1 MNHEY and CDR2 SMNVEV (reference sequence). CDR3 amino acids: CASSSGQAYQPQHF. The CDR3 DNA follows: TGTGCCAGCAGTTCCGGACAGGCATATCAGCCCCAGCATTTT.

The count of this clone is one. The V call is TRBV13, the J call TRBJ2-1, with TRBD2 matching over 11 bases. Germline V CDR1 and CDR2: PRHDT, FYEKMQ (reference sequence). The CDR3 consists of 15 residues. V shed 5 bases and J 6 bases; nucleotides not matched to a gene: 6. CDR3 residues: CASSELAGDFNEQFF. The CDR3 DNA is TGTGCCAGCAGCGAACTAGCGGGAGATTTCAATGAGCAGTTCTTC.

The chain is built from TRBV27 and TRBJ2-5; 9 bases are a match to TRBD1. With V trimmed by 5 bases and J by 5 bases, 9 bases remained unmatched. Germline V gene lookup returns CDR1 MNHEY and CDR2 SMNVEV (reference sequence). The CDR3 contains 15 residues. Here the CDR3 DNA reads TGTGCCAGCAGTGAGGGACAGGGACGGCAGGAGACCCAGTACTTC. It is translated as CASSEGQGRQETQYF.

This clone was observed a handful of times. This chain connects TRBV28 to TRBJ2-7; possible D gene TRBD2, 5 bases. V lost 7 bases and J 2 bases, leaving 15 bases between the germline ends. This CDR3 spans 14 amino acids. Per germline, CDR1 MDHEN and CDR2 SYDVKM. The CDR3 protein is CASTPLAEAYEQYF. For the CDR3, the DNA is TGTGCCAGCACCCCCTTGGCGGAGGCCTACGAGCAGTACTTC.

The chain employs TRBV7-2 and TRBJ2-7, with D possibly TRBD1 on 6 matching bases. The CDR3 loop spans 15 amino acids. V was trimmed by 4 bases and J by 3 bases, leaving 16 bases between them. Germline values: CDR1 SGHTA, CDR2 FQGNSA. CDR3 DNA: TGTGCCAGCAGCTACCTCCGGGACACAGACTACGAGCAGTACTTC. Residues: CASSYLRDTDYEQYF.

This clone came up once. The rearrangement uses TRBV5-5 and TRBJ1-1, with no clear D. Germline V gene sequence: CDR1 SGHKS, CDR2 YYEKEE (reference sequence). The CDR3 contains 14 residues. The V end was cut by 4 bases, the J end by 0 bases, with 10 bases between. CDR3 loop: CASSPYNMNTEAFF. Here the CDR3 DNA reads TGTGCCAGCAGCCCATATAACATGAACACTGAAGCTTTCTTT.

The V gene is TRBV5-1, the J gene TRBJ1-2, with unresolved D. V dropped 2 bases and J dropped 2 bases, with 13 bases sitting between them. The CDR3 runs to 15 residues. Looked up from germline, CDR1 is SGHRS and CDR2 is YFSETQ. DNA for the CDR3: TGCGCCAGCAGCTTACGAGTATCGGAGAACTATGGCTACACCTTC. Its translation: CASSLRVSENYGYTF.

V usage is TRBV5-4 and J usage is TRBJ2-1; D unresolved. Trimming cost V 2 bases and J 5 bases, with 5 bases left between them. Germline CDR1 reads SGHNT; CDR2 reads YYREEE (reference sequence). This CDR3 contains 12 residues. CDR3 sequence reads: CASSFSDNEQFF. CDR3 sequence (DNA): TGTGCCAGCAGCTTTTCCGACAATGAGCAGTTCTTC.

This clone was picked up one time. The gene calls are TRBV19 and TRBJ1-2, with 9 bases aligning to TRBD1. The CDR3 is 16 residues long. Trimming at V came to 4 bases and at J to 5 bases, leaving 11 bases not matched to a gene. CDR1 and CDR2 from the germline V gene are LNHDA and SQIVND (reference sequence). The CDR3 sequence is CASSTVGTGISYGYTF. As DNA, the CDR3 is TGTGCCAGTAGTACCGTTGGGACAGGGATATCATATGGCTACACCTTC.

The CDR3 nucleotides are TGTGCCAGCAGCTTAGACAGTAAGGAAAAACTGTTTTTT. The encoded protein is CASSLDSKEKLFF. V and J are TRBV7-2 and TRBJ1-4; unclear D gene. Trimming left V 1 base short and J 8 bases short, with 8 bases between. Germline V gene data show CDR1 as SGHTA and CDR2 as FQGNSA. The CDR3 contains 13 residues.

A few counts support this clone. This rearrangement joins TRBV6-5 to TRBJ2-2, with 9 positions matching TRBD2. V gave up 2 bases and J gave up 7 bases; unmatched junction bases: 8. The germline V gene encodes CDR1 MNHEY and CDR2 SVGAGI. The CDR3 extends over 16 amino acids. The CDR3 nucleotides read TGTGCCAGCAGTTACGCTGGCGGGGGGGCAAACGGGGAGCTGTTTTTT. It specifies CASSYAGGGANGELFF.